Described below is a single TCR beta chain sequence and its context. Its cognate antigen is unknown. V was pared by 2 bases and J by 3 bases, with 11 bases between. The CDR3 is 14 amino acids. Germline V gene lookup returns CDR1 LNHDA and CDR2 SQIVND (reference sequence). This entry belongs to a study of vaccination and CD4 T cells after COVID-19. Treatment given: roughly 10-day PBMC culture with coronavirus spike peptide pools or control peptides (ViraFEST assay). Researchers collected the unexposed donor's CD4+ T cells before the COVID-19 pandemic (2011-2018). Cultured CD4+ T cell DNA was sequenced using the Oncomine TCR Beta short-read assay. The authors extracted genomic DNA from cultured CD4+ T cells. Each CDR3 protein is one row after TCRdb ran MiXCR on the PCR reads. The repertoire has some 9,500 distinct CDR3 sequences, roughly 27% of them found once; the top ten carry approximately 25%.

Sample: CD4+ T cells from blood, cultured in vitro. This TCR was sampled from a human donor in good health. This chain uses TRBV19 with TRBJ2-7; D may be TRBD1 (6 bases). CDR3 DNA: TGTGCCAGTAGTATAATAGGACAGATCTACGAGCAGTACTTC. This gives the protein CASSIIGQIYEQYF. The full variable domain, with the rest looked up from reference TRBV19 and TRBJ2-7, is DGGITQSPKYLFRKEGQNVTLSCEQNLNHDAMYWYRQDPGQGLRLIYYSQIVNDFQKGDIAEGYSVSREKKESFPLTVTSAQKNPTAFYLCASSIIGQIYEQYFGPGTRLTVT.